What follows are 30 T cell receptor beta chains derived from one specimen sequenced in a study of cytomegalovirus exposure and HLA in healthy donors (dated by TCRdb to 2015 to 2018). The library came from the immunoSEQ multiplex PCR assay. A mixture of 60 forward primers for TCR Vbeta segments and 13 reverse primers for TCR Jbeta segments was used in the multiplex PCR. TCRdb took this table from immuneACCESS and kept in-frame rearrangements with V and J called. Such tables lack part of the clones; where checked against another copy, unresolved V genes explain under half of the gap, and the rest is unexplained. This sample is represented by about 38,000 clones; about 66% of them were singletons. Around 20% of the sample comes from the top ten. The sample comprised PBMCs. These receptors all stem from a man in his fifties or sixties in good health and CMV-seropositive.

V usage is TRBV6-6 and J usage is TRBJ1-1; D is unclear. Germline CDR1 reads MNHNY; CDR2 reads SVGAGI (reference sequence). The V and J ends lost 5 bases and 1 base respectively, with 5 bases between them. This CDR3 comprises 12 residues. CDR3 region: CASSTGNTEAFF. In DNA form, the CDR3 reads TGTGCCAGCAGTACGGGGAACACTGAAGCTTTCTTT.

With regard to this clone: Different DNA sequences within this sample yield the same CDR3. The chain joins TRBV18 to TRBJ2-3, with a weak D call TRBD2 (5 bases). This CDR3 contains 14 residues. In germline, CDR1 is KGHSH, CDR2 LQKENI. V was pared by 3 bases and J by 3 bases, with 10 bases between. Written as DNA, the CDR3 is TGTGCCAGCTCACCGTCAGGACTGACAGATACGCAGTATTTT. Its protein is CASSPSGLTDTQYF.

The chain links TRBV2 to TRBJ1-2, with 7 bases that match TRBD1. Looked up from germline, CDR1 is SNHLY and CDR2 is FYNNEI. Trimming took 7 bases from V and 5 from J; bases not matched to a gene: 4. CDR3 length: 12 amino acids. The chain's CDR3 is CASNGQVYGYTF. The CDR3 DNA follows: TGTGCCAGCAACGGACAGGTTTATGGCTACACCTTC.

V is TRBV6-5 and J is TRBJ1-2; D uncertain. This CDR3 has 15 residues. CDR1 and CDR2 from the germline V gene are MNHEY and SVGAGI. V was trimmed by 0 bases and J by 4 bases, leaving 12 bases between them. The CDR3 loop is CASSYSKPGSYGYTF. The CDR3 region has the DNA TGTGCCAGCAGTTACTCGAAACCGGGAAGCTATGGCTACACCTTC.

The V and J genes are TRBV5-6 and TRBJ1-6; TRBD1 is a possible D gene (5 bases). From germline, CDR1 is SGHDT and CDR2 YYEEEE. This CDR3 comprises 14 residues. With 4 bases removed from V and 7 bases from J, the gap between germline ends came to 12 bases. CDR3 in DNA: TGTGCCAGCAGCCCACAGGTTTGGAATTCACCCCTCCACTTT. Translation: CASSPQVWNSPLHF.

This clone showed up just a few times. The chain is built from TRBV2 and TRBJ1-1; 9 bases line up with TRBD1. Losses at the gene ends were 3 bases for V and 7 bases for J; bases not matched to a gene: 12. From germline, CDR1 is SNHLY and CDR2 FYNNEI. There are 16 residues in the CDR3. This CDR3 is CASSDNLGQGIVEAFF. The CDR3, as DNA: TGTGCCAGCAGTGATAACCTGGGACAGGGAATCGTTGAAGCTTTCTTT.

The CDR3 spells CASSLGDTSSNYGYTF. CDR3 DNA sequence: TGCGCCAGCAGCTTGGGGGACACCTCTTCTAACTATGGCTACACCTTC. This chain uses TRBV5-1 with TRBJ1-2; D is perhaps TRBD1 (6 bases). Looked up from germline, CDR1 is SGHRS and CDR2 is YFSETQ. The CDR3 has 16 amino acids. V was clipped by 0 bases and J by 0 bases, with 12 bases between them.

The CDR3 here is CASSSPGPPGEQYF. The CDR3 DNA reads TGTGCCAGCAGCTCTCCCGGGCCCCCAGGGGAGCAGTACTTC. The V and J genes are TRBV28 and TRBJ2-7, with D maybe TRBD1 (5 bases). Trimming removed 6 bases from V and 7 bases from J, with 19 bases in between. This CDR3 region has 14 residues. In germline, CDR1 is MDHEN, CDR2 SYDVKM.

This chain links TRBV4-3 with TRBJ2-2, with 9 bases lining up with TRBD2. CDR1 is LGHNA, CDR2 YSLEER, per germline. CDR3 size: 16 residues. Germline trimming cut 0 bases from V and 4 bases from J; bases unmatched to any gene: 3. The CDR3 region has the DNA TGCGCCAGCAGCCAAGATGGCGGGGGGGCCACCGGGGAGCTGTTTTTT. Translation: CASSQDGGGATGELFF.

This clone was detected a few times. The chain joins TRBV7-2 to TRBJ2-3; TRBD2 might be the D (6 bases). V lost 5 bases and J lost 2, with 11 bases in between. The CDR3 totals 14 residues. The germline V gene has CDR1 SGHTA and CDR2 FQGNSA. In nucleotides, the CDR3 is TGTGCCAGCAGCCGACTAGGCCTCACAGATACGCAGTATTTT. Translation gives CASSRLGLTDTQYF.

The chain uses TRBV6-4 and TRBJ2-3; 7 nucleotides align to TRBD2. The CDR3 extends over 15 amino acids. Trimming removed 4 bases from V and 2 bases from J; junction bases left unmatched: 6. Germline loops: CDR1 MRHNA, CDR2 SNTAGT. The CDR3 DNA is TGTGCCAGCAGTGTGGAGCGGGGCCCCACAGATACGCAGTATTTT. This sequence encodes CASSVERGPTDTQYF.

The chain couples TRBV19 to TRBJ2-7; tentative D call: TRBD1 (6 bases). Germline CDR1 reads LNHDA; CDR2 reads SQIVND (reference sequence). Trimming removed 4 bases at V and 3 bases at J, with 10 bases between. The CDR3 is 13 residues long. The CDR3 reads CASSTGDHYEQYF. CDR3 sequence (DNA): TGTGCCAGTAGTACAGGGGATCACTACGAGCAGTACTTC.

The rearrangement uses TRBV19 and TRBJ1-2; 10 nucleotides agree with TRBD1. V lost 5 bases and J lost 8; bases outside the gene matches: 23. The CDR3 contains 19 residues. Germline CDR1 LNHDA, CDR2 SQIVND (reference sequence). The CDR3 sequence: CASSGAGAGQGRQVGGYTF. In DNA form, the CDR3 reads TGTGCCAGTAGTGGGGCCGGGGCGGGACAGGGGCGCCAGGTCGGCGGCTACACCTTC.

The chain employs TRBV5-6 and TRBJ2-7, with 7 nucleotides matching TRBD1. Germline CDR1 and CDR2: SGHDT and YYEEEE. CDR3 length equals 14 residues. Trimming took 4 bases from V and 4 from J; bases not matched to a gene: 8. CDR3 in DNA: TGTGCCAGCAGCCTAACCGGGACAGAATACGAGCAGTACTTC. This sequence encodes CASSLTGTEYEQYF. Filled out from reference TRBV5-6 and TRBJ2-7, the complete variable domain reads DAGVTQSPTHLIKTRGQQVTLRCSPKSGHDTVSWYQQALGQGPQFIFQYYEEEERQRGNFPDRFSGHQFPNYSSELNVNALLLGDSALYLCASSLTGTEYEQYFGPGTRLTVT.

CDR3 region: CASSIQGTGANVLTF. The CDR3 DNA reads as TGTGCCAGCAGCATACAGGGTACTGGGGCCAACGTCCTGACTTTC. The chain employs TRBV5-4 and TRBJ2-6, with a tentative D call TRBD1 (6 bases). Germline V gene sequence: CDR1 SGHNT, CDR2 YYREEE (reference sequence). Trimming took 4 bases from V and 2 from J, leaving 10 bases between them. The CDR3 length is 15 residues.

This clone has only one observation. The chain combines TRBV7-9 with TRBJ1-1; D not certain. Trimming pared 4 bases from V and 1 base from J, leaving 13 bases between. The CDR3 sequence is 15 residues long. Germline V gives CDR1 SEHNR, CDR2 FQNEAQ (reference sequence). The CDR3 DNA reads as TGTGCCAGCAGCTCCCAGCTCCAGGAGAACACTGAAGCTTTCTTT. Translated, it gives CASSSQLQENTEAFF.

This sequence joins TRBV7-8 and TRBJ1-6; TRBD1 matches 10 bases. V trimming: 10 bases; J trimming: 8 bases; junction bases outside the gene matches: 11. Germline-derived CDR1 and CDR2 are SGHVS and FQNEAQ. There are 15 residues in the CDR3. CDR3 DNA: TGTGCCACCACTTTTTCCGGGACAGGGGATTCACCCCTCCACTTT. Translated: CATTFSGTGDSPLHF.

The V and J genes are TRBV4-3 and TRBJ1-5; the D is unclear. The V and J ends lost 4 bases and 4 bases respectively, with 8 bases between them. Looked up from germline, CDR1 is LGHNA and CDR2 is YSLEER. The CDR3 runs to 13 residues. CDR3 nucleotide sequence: TGCGCCAGCAGCCCCGGAGAGAATCAGCCCCAGCATTTT. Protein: CASSPGENQPQHF.

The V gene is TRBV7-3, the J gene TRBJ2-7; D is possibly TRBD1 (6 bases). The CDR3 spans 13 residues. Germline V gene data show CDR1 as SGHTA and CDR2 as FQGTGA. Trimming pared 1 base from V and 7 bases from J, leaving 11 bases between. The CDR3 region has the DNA TGTGCCAGCAGCTTAAACAGGGTTTCGGAGCAGTACTTC. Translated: CASSLNRVSEQYF.

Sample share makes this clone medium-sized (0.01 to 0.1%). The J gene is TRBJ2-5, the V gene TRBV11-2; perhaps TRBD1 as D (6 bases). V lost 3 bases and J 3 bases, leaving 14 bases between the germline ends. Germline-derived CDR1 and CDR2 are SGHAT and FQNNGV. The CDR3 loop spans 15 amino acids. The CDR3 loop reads CASSFGTSVEETQYF. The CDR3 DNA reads TGTGCCAGCAGCTTCGGGACAAGCGTCGAAGAGACCCAGTACTTC.

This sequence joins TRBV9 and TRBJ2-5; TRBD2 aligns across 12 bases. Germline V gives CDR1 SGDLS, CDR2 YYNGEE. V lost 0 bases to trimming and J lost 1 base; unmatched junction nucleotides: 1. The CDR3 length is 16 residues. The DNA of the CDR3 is TGTGCCAGCAGCGTAGCTAGCGGGGGGGGCCAAGAGACCCAGTACTTC. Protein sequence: CASSVASGGGQETQYF.

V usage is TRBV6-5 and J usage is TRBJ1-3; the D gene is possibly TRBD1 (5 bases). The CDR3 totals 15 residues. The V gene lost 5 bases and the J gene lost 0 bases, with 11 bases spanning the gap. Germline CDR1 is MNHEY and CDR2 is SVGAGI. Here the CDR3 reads CASSAGGNSGNTIYF. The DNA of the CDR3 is TGTGCCAGCAGTGCCGGGGGAAACTCTGGAAACACCATATATTTT.

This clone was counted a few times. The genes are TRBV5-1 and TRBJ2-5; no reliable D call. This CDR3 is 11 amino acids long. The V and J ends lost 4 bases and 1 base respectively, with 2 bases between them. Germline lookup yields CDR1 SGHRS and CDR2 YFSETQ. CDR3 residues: CASSLQETQYF. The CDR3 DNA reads TGCGCCAGCAGCCTCCAAGAGACCCAGTACTTC.

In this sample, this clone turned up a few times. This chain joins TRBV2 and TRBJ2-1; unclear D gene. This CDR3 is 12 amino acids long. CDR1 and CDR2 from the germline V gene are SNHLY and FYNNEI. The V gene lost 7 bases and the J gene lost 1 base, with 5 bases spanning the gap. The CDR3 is CASTRSYNEQFF. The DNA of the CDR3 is TGTGCCAGCACTCGGTCCTACAATGAGCAGTTCTTC.

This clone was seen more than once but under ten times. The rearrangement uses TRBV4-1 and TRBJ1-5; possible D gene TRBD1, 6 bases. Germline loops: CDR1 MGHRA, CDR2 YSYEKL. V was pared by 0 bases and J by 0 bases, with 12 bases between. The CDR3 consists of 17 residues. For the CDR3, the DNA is TGCGCCAGCAGCCAAGAACAGGGCAGTTATAGCAATCAGCCCCAGCATTTT. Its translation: CASSQEQGSYSNQPQHF.

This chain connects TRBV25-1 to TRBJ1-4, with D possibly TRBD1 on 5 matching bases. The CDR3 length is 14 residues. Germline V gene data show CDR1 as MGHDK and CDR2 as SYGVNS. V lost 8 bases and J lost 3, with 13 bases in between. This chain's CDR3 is CASASRGANEKLFF. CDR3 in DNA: TGTGCCAGCGCCTCGCGGGGGGCTAATGAAAAACTGTTTTTT.

CDR3 bases: TGTGCCAGTAGGAAGGACAACCGGTATGGCTACACCTTC. Its protein is CASRKDNRYGYTF. The chain recombines TRBV19 with TRBJ1-2; weak D call: TRBD1 (5 bases). Germline V gene lookup returns CDR1 LNHDA and CDR2 SQIVND (reference sequence). This CDR3 has 13 amino acids. V lost 6 bases and J 5 bases, leaving 13 bases between the germline ends.

CDR3 residues: CASSEVQGYTEAFF. In DNA form, the CDR3 reads TGTGCCAGCAGTGAGGTCCAGGGGTACACTGAAGCTTTCTTT. The chain joins TRBV2 to TRBJ1-1, with D perhaps TRBD1 (6 bases). CDR1 and CDR2 (germline): SNHLY, FYNNEI. V lost 3 bases and J 3 bases, leaving 11 bases between the germline ends. The CDR3 is 14 residues long.

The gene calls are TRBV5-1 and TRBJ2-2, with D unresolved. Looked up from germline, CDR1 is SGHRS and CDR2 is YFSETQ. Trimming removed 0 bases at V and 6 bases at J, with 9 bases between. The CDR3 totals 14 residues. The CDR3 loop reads CASSLAVFSGELFF. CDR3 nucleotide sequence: TGCGCCAGCAGCTTGGCCGTGTTTTCCGGGGAGCTGTTTTTT.

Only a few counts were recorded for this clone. The CDR3 DNA follows: TGTGCCAGCAGCCTGCAACAGGGGACGAATCAGCCCCAGCATTTT. Residues: CASSLQQGTNQPQHF. The rearrangement joins TRBV7-2 to TRBJ1-5, with TRBD1 matching over 7 bases. The trim removed 5 bases at V and 4 bases at J, leaving 8 bases unmatched. This CDR3 comprises 15 residues. Germline assignment: CDR1 SGHTA and CDR2 FQGNSA. Looking up the rest from reference TRBV7-2 and TRBJ1-5 gives the full variable domain: GAGVSQSPSNKVTEKGKDVELRCDPISGHTALYWYRQSLGQGLEFLIYFQGNSAPDKSGLPSDRFSAERTGGSVSTLTIQRTQQEDSAVYLCASSLQQGTNQPQHFGDGTRLSIL.